This is a list of T cell receptor beta chains from one sample in a study of regulatory T cells in long-lasting Graves disease. TCRdb re-called the multiplex PCR reads with MiXCR, one entry per CDR3 protein. The sample lists a few hundred thousand distinct CDR3 sequences; around 23% were seen once. The sample in question was peripheral blood mononuclear cells (PBMCs), obtained when the disease was refractory, from a patient treated with antithyroid drugs. These receptors came from a woman between 35 and 50 years old with Graves disease. CDR3s include the opening cysteine and the closing phenylalanine or tryptophan. Each record gives: V gene, J gene, D gene, clone size, CDR3 protein, CDR3 DNA. A D gene is named only where the DNA matches it firmly. For some rows the clone size is stated as once, few or many, or as a class when expanded; others skip it.

V gene: TRBV5-1
J gene: TRBJ2-7
D gene: TRBD1
clone size: -
CDR3 protein: CASSLATTGYEQYF
CDR3 DNA: TGCGCCAGCAGCTTGGCTACGACAGGGTACGAGCAGTACTTC

V gene: TRBV2
J gene: TRBJ1-4
D gene: TRBD1
clone size: many
CDR3 protein: CASNQRQGKIRGPGEKLFF
CDR3 DNA: TGTGCCAGCAATCAACGACAGGGGAAAATCCGAGGACCTGGTGAAAAACTGTTTTTT

V gene: TRBV2
J gene: TRBJ2-7
D gene: TRBD2
clone size: once
CDR3 protein: CASSEGGLAGNLVQYF
CDR3 DNA: TGTGCCAGCAGTGAAGGGGGACTAGCGGGAAACTTGGTGCAGTACTTC

V gene: TRBV30
J gene: TRBJ2-5
D gene: -
clone size: few
CDR3 protein: CAWSGAQETQYF
CDR3 DNA: TGTGCCTGGAGTGGGGCTCAAGAGACCCAGTACTTC

V gene: TRBV12-3/TRBV12-4
J gene: TRBJ1-2
D gene: -
clone size: many
CDR3 protein: CASSPWVGSIDGYTF
CDR3 DNA: TGTGCCAGCAGCCCTTGGGTAGGGTCGATAGATGGCTACACCTTC

V gene: TRBV6-1
J gene: TRBJ2-7
D gene: -
clone size: many
CDR3 protein: CASTRSVLAYEQYF
CDR3 DNA: TGTGCCAGCACGAGGTCTGTCCTTGCTTACGAGCAGTACTTC

V gene: TRBV7-8
J gene: TRBJ1-1
D gene: -
clone size: few
CDR3 protein: CASSSETEAFF
CDR3 DNA: TGTGCCAGCAGCTCCGAGACTGAAGCTTTCTTT

V gene: TRBV27
J gene: TRBJ1-1
D gene: TRBD1
clone size: many
CDR3 protein: CASSSRGTGEGEAFF
CDR3 DNA: TGTGCCAGCAGTTCTAGGGGGACAGGGGAAGGGGAAGCTTTCTTT

V gene: TRBV20-1
J gene: TRBJ1-5
D gene: TRBD1
clone size: many
CDR3 protein: CSAGGQNNQPQHF
CDR3 DNA: TGCAGTGCTGGGGGACAGAACAATCAGCCCCAGCATTTT

V gene: TRBV7-9
J gene: TRBJ2-5
D gene: -
clone size: -
CDR3 protein: CASGQGESQKETQYF
CDR3 DNA: TGTGCCAGCGGACAAGGGGAATCCCAAAAAGAGACCCAGTACTTC

V gene: TRBV7-9
J gene: TRBJ2-1
D gene: -
clone size: -
CDR3 protein: CASSQTRVSFF
CDR3 DNA: TGTGCCAGCAGTCAAACCAGGGTGTCATTCTTC

V gene: TRBV29-1
J gene: TRBJ1-1
D gene: -
clone size: -
CDR3 protein: CSVPSGRAGTEAFF
CDR3 DNA: TGCAGCGTTCCATCAGGACGGGCGGGCACTGAAGCTTTCTTT

V gene: TRBV2
J gene: TRBJ1-2
D gene: -
clone size: many
CDR3 protein: CASSSGKGYTF
CDR3 DNA: TGTGCCAGCAGTTCAGGGAAAGGCTACACCTTC

V gene: TRBV10-2
J gene: TRBJ1-1
D gene: -
clone size: many
CDR3 protein: CASSEGGTTEAFF
CDR3 DNA: TGCGCCAGCAGTGAGGGGGGAACCACTGAAGCTTTCTTT

V gene: TRBV5-1
J gene: TRBJ1-1
D gene: -
clone size: many
CDR3 protein: CASRSIASNTEAFF
CDR3 DNA: TGCGCCAGCAGGTCGATCGCATCGAACACTGAAGCTTTCTTT

V gene: TRBV6-5
J gene: TRBJ2-2
D gene: TRBD1
clone size: -
CDR3 protein: CASSYYRGNTGELFF
CDR3 DNA: TGTGCCAGCAGTTACTACAGGGGTAACACCGGGGAGCTGTTTTTT

V gene: TRBV28
J gene: TRBJ2-1
D gene: TRBD2
clone size: -
CDR3 protein: CASSSPSSGSKGEQFF
CDR3 DNA: TGTGCCAGCAGTTCCCCGTCTAGCGGGAGTAAGGGTGAGCAGTTCTTC

V gene: TRBV28
J gene: TRBJ2-2
D gene: TRBD2
clone size: many
CDR3 protein: CATLGLVNTGELFF
CDR3 DNA: TGTGCCACCCTGGGACTAGTGAACACCGGGGAGCTGTTTTTT

V gene: TRBV11-2
J gene: TRBJ2-1
D gene: TRBD2
clone size: -
CDR3 protein: CASRTSGRAYNEQFF
CDR3 DNA: TGTGCCAGCAGAACTAGCGGGAGAGCCTACAATGAGCAGTTCTTC

V gene: TRBV29-1
J gene: TRBJ1-3
D gene: -
clone size: few
CDR3 protein: CTTLGGSGNTIYF
CDR3 DNA: TGCACCACTCTGGGGGGCTCTGGAAACACCATATATTTT

V gene: TRBV2
J gene: TRBJ2-3
D gene: TRBD2
clone size: few
CDR3 protein: CASSKLAGDTDTQYF
CDR3 DNA: TGTGCCAGCAGCAAACTAGCGGGAGATACAGATACGCAGTATTTT

V gene: TRBV2
J gene: TRBJ2-2
D gene: -
clone size: many
CDR3 protein: CASREQGIGGELFF
CDR3 DNA: TGTGCCAGCAGAGAGCAGGGGATAGGCGGGGAGCTGTTTTTT

V gene: TRBV4-1
J gene: TRBJ1-2
D gene: -
clone size: -
CDR3 protein: CASSQDLRDTYGYTF
CDR3 DNA: TGCGCCAGCAGCCAAGATCTCAGGGACACCTATGGCTACACCTTC

V gene: TRBV10-2
J gene: TRBJ1-4
D gene: -
clone size: few
CDR3 protein: CASSEPVQGRKLFF
CDR3 DNA: TGCGCCAGCAGTGAGCCGGTTCAGGGGCGGAAACTGTTTTTT

V gene: TRBV5-8
J gene: TRBJ2-5
D gene: TRBD2
clone size: many
CDR3 protein: CASRGLAGWETQYF
CDR3 DNA: TGTGCCAGCAGGGGCCTAGCGGGCTGGGAGACCCAGTACTTC

V gene: TRBV15
J gene: TRBJ2-5
D gene: -
clone size: few
CDR3 protein: CATSRGVSLETQYF
CDR3 DNA: TGTGCCACCAGCAGAGGTGTCAGCTTGGAGACCCAGTACTTC

V gene: TRBV28
J gene: TRBJ2-1
D gene: TRBD2
clone size: -
CDR3 protein: CASSLGRDSYNEQFF
CDR3 DNA: TGTGCCAGCAGTTTAGGGAGGGACTCCTACAATGAGCAGTTCTTC

V gene: TRBV20-1
J gene: TRBJ2-2
D gene: -
clone size: few
CDR3 protein: CSAVGGTGELFF
CDR3 DNA: TGCAGTGCTGTGGGGGGCACCGGGGAGCTGTTTTTT

V gene: TRBV5-1
J gene: TRBJ2-7
D gene: TRBD1
clone size: -
CDR3 protein: CASSLGQGASYEQYF
CDR3 DNA: TGCGCCAGCAGCTTGGGGCAGGGGGCCTCCTACGAGCAGTACTTC

V gene: TRBV2
J gene: TRBJ2-7
D gene: -
clone size: many
CDR3 protein: CASRGDPAYEQYF
CDR3 DNA: TGTGCCAGCAGAGGGGACCCGGCCTACGAGCAGTACTTC

V gene: TRBV27
J gene: TRBJ2-2
D gene: -
clone size: many
CDR3 protein: CASSLGMNTGELFF
CDR3 DNA: TGTGCCAGCAGCTTAGGGATGAACACCGGGGAGCTGTTTTTT

V gene: TRBV11-2
J gene: TRBJ2-5
D gene: -
clone size: many
CDR3 protein: CASSFHAGETQYF
CDR3 DNA: TGTGCCAGCAGCTTTCACGCTGGGGAGACCCAGTACTTC

V gene: TRBV6-1
J gene: TRBJ2-7
D gene: TRBD1
clone size: many
CDR3 protein: CASRGTGWFYEQYF
CDR3 DNA: TGTGCCAGCAGGGGGACAGGCTGGTTCTACGAGCAGTACTTC

V gene: TRBV28
J gene: TRBJ2-2
D gene: -
clone size: many
CDR3 protein: CASSLVAGSIGGELFF
CDR3 DNA: TGTGCCAGCAGTTTGGTGGCAGGGAGTATTGGCGGGGAGCTGTTTTTT

V gene: TRBV19
J gene: TRBJ1-1
D gene: -
clone size: few
CDR3 protein: CASSRSGMNTEAFF
CDR3 DNA: TGTGCCAGTAGTCGATCAGGAATGAACACTGAAGCTTTCTTT

V gene: TRBV18
J gene: TRBJ1-1
D gene: TRBD1
clone size: -
CDR3 protein: CASSPIRGEDTEAFF
CDR3 DNA: TGTGCCAGCTCACCAATCAGGGGGGAGGACACTGAAGCTTTCTTT

V gene: TRBV28
J gene: TRBJ2-7
D gene: -
clone size: many
CDR3 protein: CASSPQTVYEQYF
CDR3 DNA: TGTGCCAGCAGTCCCCAGACAGTATACGAGCAGTACTTC

V gene: TRBV12-3/TRBV12-4
J gene: TRBJ2-5
D gene: -
clone size: many
CDR3 protein: CASSESQTQYF
CDR3 DNA: TGTGCCAGCAGTGAGAGCCAGACCCAGTACTTC

V gene: TRBV5-5
J gene: TRBJ2-7
D gene: -
clone size: -
CDR3 protein: CASSWGYYEQYF
CDR3 DNA: TGTGCCAGCAGCTGGGGATACTACGAGCAGTACTTC

V gene: TRBV27
J gene: TRBJ2-7
D gene: TRBD1
clone size: many
CDR3 protein: CASSRTGGARYEQYF
CDR3 DNA: TGTGCCAGCAGTAGGACAGGGGGCGCGCGATACGAGCAGTACTTC

V gene: TRBV20-1
J gene: TRBJ2-7
D gene: TRBD1
clone size: few
CDR3 protein: CSSAKGASYEQYF
CDR3 DNA: TGCAGTAGCGCCAAGGGGGCCTCCTACGAGCAGTACTTC

V gene: TRBV7-9
J gene: TRBJ2-4
D gene: -
clone size: few
CDR3 protein: CASGRGGPGNIQYF
CDR3 DNA: TGTGCCAGCGGCAGGGGAGGACCTGGAAACATTCAGTACTTC

V gene: TRBV2
J gene: TRBJ1-5
D gene: TRBD1
clone size: many
CDR3 protein: CASSDWDRVSNQPQHF
CDR3 DNA: TGTGCCAGCAGTGATTGGGACAGGGTTAGCAATCAGCCCCAGCATTTT

V gene: TRBV29-1
J gene: TRBJ1-3
D gene: -
clone size: -
CDR3 protein: CSVELPLSGNTIYF
CDR3 DNA: TGCAGCGTTGAGCTCCCTCTATCTGGAAACACCATATATTTT

V gene: TRBV28
J gene: TRBJ1-5
D gene: TRBD1
clone size: many
CDR3 protein: CASSLGDRLTFWPQHF
CDR3 DNA: TGTGCCAGCAGTTTAGGGGACAGGTTAACTTTCTGGCCCCAGCATTTT

V gene: TRBV6-5
J gene: TRBJ2-2
D gene: -
clone size: many
CDR3 protein: CASSYGTGELFF
CDR3 DNA: TGTGCCAGCAGTTACGGGACCGGGGAGCTGTTTTTT

V gene: TRBV28
J gene: TRBJ1-6
D gene: TRBD1
clone size: many
CDR3 protein: CASSFRGGLSSYNSPLHF
CDR3 DNA: TGTGCCAGCAGTTTTCGAGGGGGCCTTAGCTCCTATAATTCACCCCTCCACTTT

V gene: TRBV28
J gene: TRBJ2-7
D gene: -
clone size: many
CDR3 protein: CASSLWAGPTGDEQYF
CDR3 DNA: TGTGCCAGCAGTTTATGGGCAGGGCCGACTGGCGACGAGCAGTACTTC

V gene: TRBV29-1
J gene: TRBJ2-7
D gene: TRBD2
clone size: many
CDR3 protein: CSVLRVAGVGEQYF
CDR3 DNA: TGCAGCGTCCTCCGGGTAGCGGGAGTGGGCGAGCAGTACTTC

V gene: TRBV6-9
J gene: TRBJ1-1
D gene: -
clone size: many
CDR3 protein: CASSYSKPGRPLMNTEAFF
CDR3 DNA: TGTGCCAGCAGCTACTCGAAGCCGGGACGACCGTTAATGAACACTGAAGCTTTCTTT

V gene: TRBV18
J gene: TRBJ2-1
D gene: -
clone size: -
CDR3 protein: CASRSLISHEQFF
CDR3 DNA: TGTGCCAGCCGTTCGTTGATTTCTCATGAGCAGTTCTTC